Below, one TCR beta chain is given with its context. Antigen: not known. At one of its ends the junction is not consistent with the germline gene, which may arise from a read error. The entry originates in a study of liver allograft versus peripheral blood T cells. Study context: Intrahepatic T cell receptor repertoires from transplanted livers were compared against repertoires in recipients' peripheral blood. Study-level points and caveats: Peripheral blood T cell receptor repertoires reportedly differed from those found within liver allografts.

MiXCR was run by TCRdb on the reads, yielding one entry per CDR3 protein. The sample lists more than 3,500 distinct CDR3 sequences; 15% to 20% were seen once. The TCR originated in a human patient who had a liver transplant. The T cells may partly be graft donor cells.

The CDR3 here is CATSDPGQGYEQYF. Written as DNA, the CDR3 is TGTGCCACCAGTGACCCGGGACAGGGTTACGAGCAGTACTTC. The chain joins TRBV27 to TRBJ2-7, with 9 nucleotides matching TRBD1. The germline V gene has CDR1 MNHEY and CDR2 SMNVEV (reference sequence). The CDR3 is made up of 14 amino acids.